These 8 T cell receptor beta chains originate from one sample sequenced in a study of tumor-infiltrating lymphocytes in primary liver carcinoma. The study co-extracted DNA and RNA from 20-30 mg of unsorted bulk tissue. A primer in the constant region served to generate TCR beta cDNA from 500 to 600 ng of total RNA. Library construction for TCR beta comprised three nested multiplex PCR rounds performed with slightly modified ARM-PCR. The opening two PCR rounds, about 10 cycles each, paired TRBV1-TRBV30 forward primers with a C-beta reverse primer. One entry per CDR3 protein results from TCRdb running MiXCR on the multiplex PCR reads. This sample has roughly 49,000 distinct CDR3 sequences, with around 64% found just once. The sequenced sample was liver tumor tissue from sampling region 5. Noted subset: tumor region T5, tumor centre. The receptors here all came from a man aged 40-49 years with primary liver carcinoma and hepatitis B virus infection.

Of note for this clonotype: A single base separates this from a much larger clone, so it may be a read error. The chain recombines TRBV24-1 with TRBJ2-5; D is unresolved. Germline CDR1 reads KGHDR; CDR2 reads SFDVKD. This CDR3 has 15 amino acids. The CDR3 protein is CATSESSRPQETQCF. The CDR3 DNA is TGTGCCACCAGTGAATCGTCGAGGCCTCAAGAGACCCAGTGCTTC.

As for this clonotype: An end of the junction does not agree with germline; a read error may underlie this. The chain combines TRBV11-2 with TRBJ2-7; possible D gene TRBD1, 5 bases. The CDR3 extends over 15 amino acids. The germline gives CDR1 SGHAT, CDR2 FQNNGV. The CDR3 DNA sequence: TGTGCCAGCGGCTTACGATGGACATGGGAAAACGAGCAGTACTTC. Translation: CASGLRWTWENEQYF.

This CDR3 is CASSLAMGGQGTQYF. CDR3 DNA: TGTGCCAGCAGCTTAGCGATGGGAGGTCAGGGGACCCAGTACTTC. The chain links TRBV7-9 to TRBJ2-5, with a tentative D call TRBD2 (6 bases). The V gene lost 0 bases and the J gene lost 7 bases, with 15 bases spanning the gap. The germline CDR1 and CDR2 sequences are SEHNR and FQNEAQ (reference sequence). The CDR3 loop spans 15 amino acids.

Of note for this clonotype: Its ends do not fully match the called genes, so a read error is possible. The rearrangement links TRBV12-5 to TRBJ1-1; D perhaps matches TRBD1 (5 bases). This CDR3 is built from 12 residues. The germline gives CDR1 LGHNT, CDR2 FRNRAP. DNA for the CDR3: TGCGCTAGTGGTTTGGGGCAGGGCGAAGCTTTATTT. This translates into CASGLGQGEALF.

Details on this clonotype: With a much larger clone just one base away, this may be a read error. The chain combines TRBV4-2 with TRBJ2-3, with D perhaps TRBD2 (5 bases). The length of the CDR3 is 15 residues. CDR1 and CDR2 from the germline V gene are LGHNA and YNFKEQ. The CDR3 is CTSSEGRESTDTQYF. The DNA of the CDR3 is TGTACCAGCAGCGAAGGACGGGAAAGCACAGATACGCAGTATTTT.

In this sample, this clonotype turned up once. This clone may be a read error of a much larger clone one base away. The rearrangement joins TRBV28 to TRBJ2-7; D might be TRBD1 or TRBD2, each matching 6 bases. V dropped 2 bases and J dropped 3 bases, with 11 bases sitting between them. The CDR3 extends over 14 amino acids. Germline V gives CDR1 MDHEN, CDR2 SYDVKM. Here the CDR3 DNA reads TGTGCCAGCAGTTTAAGGGGGGAAAACTACGAGCAGTACGTC. It translates to CASSLRGENYEQYV.

This clonotype appeared many times. V and J are TRBV27 and TRBJ2-1; 9 bases are shared with TRBD1. The germline V gene has CDR1 MNHEY and CDR2 SMNVEV (reference sequence). This CDR3 region has 12 residues. V was pared by 7 bases and J by 15 bases, with 10 bases of the junction left unmatched. DNA of the CDR3: TGTGCCAGCACCACTCGGACAGGGGACCTGTTCTTC. The encoded protein is CASTTRTGDLFF.

With regard to this clonotype: At one boundary the junction diverges from the germline segment, which might be a read error. This chain joins TRBV11-2 and TRBJ2-6; either TRBD1 or TRBD2 may fit D (5 bases each). This CDR3 has 15 amino acids. Germline lookup yields CDR1 SGHAT and CDR2 FQNNGV. The CDR3 here is CASSLDMAGTDVLTF. CDR3 DNA: TGTGCCAGTAGCTTGGACATGGCTGGGACCGACGTCCTGACTTTC.